The rows below give T cell receptor beta chains drawn from one sample of a study of blood T cells in healthy people across ages. MiXCR, applied by TCRdb to the 5' RACE reads, yields one record per CDR3 protein. The data contain approximately 1,100,000 distinct CDR3 sequences, around 43% of them seen just once; the ten biggest clones take up approximately 20%. The sequenced sample consisted of blood. The receptors stem from an older woman in good health. Both conserved end residues are part of each CDR3. Fields, in order: V gene, J gene, clone size, D gene, CDR3 DNA, CDR3 protein. The D gene is left open where the match is weak. Expanded clones are given a class, and other clones once, few, many or no size at all.

V gene: TRBV7-9; J gene: TRBJ1-5; clone size: NA; D gene: NA; CDR3 DNA: TGTGCCAGCAGCTTAGCGAGCAGCAATCAGCCCCAGCATTTT; CDR3 protein: CASSLASSNQPQHF
V gene: TRBV27; J gene: TRBJ2-1; clone size: NA; D gene: NA; CDR3 DNA: TGTGCCAGCAGTTCGAGGGGGGCCTACAATGAGCAGTTCTTC; CDR3 protein: CASSSRGAYNEQFF
V gene: TRBV5-1; J gene: TRBJ2-7; clone size: NA; D gene: TRBD2; CDR3 DNA: TGCGCCAGCAGGGGCGGGGGAGACTACGAGCAGTACTTC; CDR3 protein: CASRGGGDYEQYF
V gene: TRBV5-6; J gene: TRBJ2-4; clone size: NA; D gene: NA; CDR3 DNA: TGTGCCAGCAGCCGCAAGAGACAGGAGCTAGCCAAAAACATCCAGTACTTC; CDR3 protein: CASSRKRQELAKNIQYF
V gene: TRBV20-1; J gene: TRBJ2-3; clone size: NA; D gene: NA; CDR3 DNA: TGCAGTGCTAGAAGGAGGGCCACAGATACGCAGTATTTT; CDR3 protein: CSARRRATDTQYF
V gene: TRBV28; J gene: TRBJ2-4; clone size: NA; D gene: TRBD2; CDR3 DNA: TGTGCCAGCAGGGTCGCCGGGACTAGCGGTCGCATTCAGTACTTC; CDR3 protein: CASRVAGTSGRIQYF
V gene: TRBV6-6; J gene: TRBJ1-6; clone size: NA; D gene: NA; CDR3 DNA: TGTGCCAGCGGGGGGGAGGGGGGGTATAATTTACCCCTCCACTTT; CDR3 protein: CASGGEGGYNLPLHF
V gene: TRBV14; J gene: TRBJ2-7; clone size: once; D gene: TRBD2; CDR3 DNA: TGTGCCAGCAGCTGGGGACGAGCGGGAGTTGGCGAGCAGTACTTC; CDR3 protein: CASSWGRAGVGEQYF
V gene: TRBV29-1; J gene: TRBJ2-3; clone size: NA; D gene: TRBD1; CDR3 DNA: TGCAGCGTCTCCATGGACAGGGGGCGGACAGATACGCAGTATTTT; CDR3 protein: CSVSMDRGRTDTQYF
V gene: TRBV3-1; J gene: TRBJ1-6; clone size: once; D gene: NA; CDR3 DNA: TGTGCCAGCAGCCAACGGGGGAAAAAGGATTCACCCCTCCACTTT; CDR3 protein: CASSQRGKKDSPLHF
V gene: TRBV20-1; J gene: TRBJ2-5; clone size: few; D gene: TRBD1; CDR3 DNA: TGCAGTGCTACAGGGGGCCTTTTCCAAGAGACCCAGTACTTC; CDR3 protein: CSATGGLFQETQYF
V gene: TRBV11-2; J gene: TRBJ2-7; clone size: few; D gene: NA; CDR3 DNA: TGTGCCAGCGGGACACCCACTTACGAGCAGTACTTC; CDR3 protein: CASGTPTYEQYF
V gene: TRBV11-2; J gene: TRBJ1-1; clone size: NA; D gene: TRBD1; CDR3 DNA: TGTGCCAGCAGCTTAGTGACAGGGGGGGACACTGAAGCTTTCTTT; CDR3 protein: CASSLVTGGDTEAFF
V gene: TRBV3-1; J gene: TRBJ2-7; clone size: few; D gene: NA; CDR3 DNA: TGTGCCAGCAGCCCCCGGGACCTCATCCGCCACGAGCAGTACTTC; CDR3 protein: CASSPRDLIRHEQYF
V gene: TRBV12-3/TRBV12-4; J gene: TRBJ2-2; clone size: NA; D gene: NA; CDR3 DNA: TGTGCCAGCAGTTTAGTCCCAGGAGCTAACACCGGGGAGCTGTTTTTT; CDR3 protein: CASSLVPGANTGELFF
V gene: TRBV12-3/TRBV12-4; J gene: TRBJ2-5; clone size: NA; D gene: NA; CDR3 DNA: TGTGCCAGCAGTTTAGTGAGGCCCCAAGAGACCCAGTACTTC; CDR3 protein: CASSLVRPQETQYF
V gene: TRBV15; J gene: TRBJ2-5; clone size: few; D gene: NA; CDR3 DNA: TGTGCCACCAGCAGGCCCTCTAGCGACCAAGAGACCCAGTACTTC; CDR3 protein: CATSRPSSDQETQYF
V gene: TRBV5-1; J gene: TRBJ2-1; clone size: many; D gene: TRBD2; CDR3 DNA: TGTGCCAGCAGTTTAGCGGGAGGGCCTAATGAGCAGTTCTTC; CDR3 protein: CASSLAGGPNEQFF
V gene: TRBV6-1; J gene: TRBJ1-6; clone size: NA; D gene: NA; CDR3 DNA: TGTGCCAGCAGTGACGGGGAACTCGCCCTCCACTTT; CDR3 protein: CASSDGELALHF
V gene: TRBV10-3; J gene: TRBJ2-3; clone size: NA; D gene: NA; CDR3 DNA: TGTGCCATCAGTGTGACGCGAGATACGCAGTATTTT; CDR3 protein: CAISVTRDTQYF
V gene: TRBV19; J gene: TRBJ1-2; clone size: NA; D gene: NA; CDR3 DNA: TGTGCCAGTAGTATGACAGGCCAAAGGGGCGGCTACACCTTC; CDR3 protein: CASSMTGQRGGYTF
V gene: TRBV12-3/TRBV12-4; J gene: TRBJ2-1; clone size: few; D gene: NA; CDR3 DNA: TGTGCCAGCAGTTTAGGGATCCCTAGCTCCTACAATGAGCAGTTCTTC; CDR3 protein: CASSLGIPSSYNEQFF
V gene: TRBV29-1; J gene: TRBJ2-7; clone size: many; D gene: NA; CDR3 DNA: TGCAGCTACACCGATAGCTCCTACGAGCAGTACTTC; CDR3 protein: CSYTDSSYEQYF
V gene: TRBV20-1; J gene: TRBJ2-7; clone size: NA; D gene: TRBD1; CDR3 DNA: TGCAGTGCTAATACAGGGGGAAGGACCTACGAGCAGTACTTC; CDR3 protein: CSANTGGRTYEQYF
V gene: TRBV11-1; J gene: TRBJ2-6; clone size: NA; D gene: NA; CDR3 DNA: TGTGCCAGCAGCTTAGAGAACGTCCTGACTTTC; CDR3 protein: CASSLENVLTF
V gene: TRBV2; J gene: TRBJ2-5; clone size: few; D gene: TRBD1; CDR3 DNA: TGTGCCAGCAGTGGGACAGGAAATTTCCAAGAGACCCAGTACTTC; CDR3 protein: CASSGTGNFQETQYF
V gene: TRBV2; J gene: TRBJ2-1; clone size: NA; D gene: NA; CDR3 DNA: TGTGCCAGCAGTGATCTGAACAATGAGCAGTTCTTC; CDR3 protein: CASSDLNNEQFF
V gene: TRBV6-6; J gene: TRBJ2-2; clone size: NA; D gene: TRBD2; CDR3 DNA: TGTGCCAGCAGGCCGGGACTAGCGTACACCGGGGAGCTGTTTTTT; CDR3 protein: CASRPGLAYTGELFF
V gene: TRBV7-9; J gene: TRBJ1-2; clone size: few; D gene: TRBD1; CDR3 DNA: TGTGCCAGCAGCTCAGGGACAGTTGGCTACACCTTC; CDR3 protein: CASSSGTVGYTF
V gene: TRBV6-2/TRBV6-3; J gene: TRBJ2-2; clone size: NA; D gene: TRBD2; CDR3 DNA: TGTGCCAGCAGTCCCCAGCGGGAGGGTATCGGGGAGCTGTTTTTT; CDR3 protein: CASSPQREGIGELFF
V gene: TRBV7-2; J gene: TRBJ2-3; clone size: NA; D gene: TRBD2; CDR3 DNA: TGTGCCAGCAGCGGAGCGGGAGGGCCAGATACGCAGTATTTT; CDR3 protein: CASSGAGGPDTQYF
V gene: TRBV28; J gene: TRBJ2-7; clone size: few; D gene: NA; CDR3 DNA: TGTGCCAGCAGTGTAACCCCCCCATACGAGCAGTACTTC; CDR3 protein: CASSVTPPYEQYF
V gene: TRBV3-1; J gene: TRBJ2-1; clone size: few; D gene: TRBD2; CDR3 DNA: TGCGCCAGCAGTCAGAGACTAGCGGGGTACAATGAGCAGTTCTTC; CDR3 protein: CASSQRLAGYNEQFF
V gene: TRBV20-1; J gene: TRBJ1-6; clone size: NA; D gene: TRBD1; CDR3 DNA: TGCAGTGCCGGACAGGGAGTAGGATCACCCCTCCACTTT; CDR3 protein: CSAGQGVGSPLHF
V gene: TRBV7-8; J gene: TRBJ2-3; clone size: NA; D gene: NA; CDR3 DNA: TGTGCCAGCAGCCCATACCGGGACTTGACAGATACGCAGTATTTT; CDR3 protein: CASSPYRDLTDTQYF
V gene: TRBV5-1; J gene: TRBJ2-3; clone size: NA; D gene: NA; CDR3 DNA: TGCGCCAGCGGCTTCGAAACTCCTAACACAGATACGCAGTATTTT; CDR3 protein: CASGFETPNTDTQYF
V gene: TRBV10-1; J gene: TRBJ2-3; clone size: few; D gene: TRBD2; CDR3 DNA: TGCGCCAGCAGCAGCCCCCCGGGAGGGTCCACAGATACGCAGTATTTT; CDR3 protein: CASSSPPGGSTDTQYF
V gene: TRBV20-1; J gene: TRBJ2-7; clone size: once; D gene: NA; CDR3 DNA: TGCAGTGCTCCGCGAGCAGGCGGCGGGAACTACGAGCAGTACTTC; CDR3 protein: CSAPRAGGGNYEQYF
V gene: TRBV4-3; J gene: TRBJ2-7; clone size: NA; D gene: TRBD2; CDR3 DNA: TGCGCCAGCAGCCAAGATGCGGGAGTTATCTACGAGCAGTACTTC; CDR3 protein: CASSQDAGVIYEQYF
V gene: TRBV9; J gene: TRBJ2-1; clone size: few; D gene: TRBD2; CDR3 DNA: TGTGCCAGCAGCGACTCAGCGGGAGATGAGCAGTTCTTC; CDR3 protein: CASSDSAGDEQFF
V gene: TRBV2; J gene: TRBJ1-1; clone size: once; D gene: NA; CDR3 DNA: TGTGCCAGCAGACAGAAAGAAGCTTTCTTT; CDR3 protein: CASRQKEAFF
V gene: TRBV6-5; J gene: TRBJ1-1; clone size: few; D gene: TRBD1; CDR3 DNA: TGTGCCACCCTAAGACAGGGATTGAACACTGAAGCTTTCTTT; CDR3 protein: CATLRQGLNTEAFF
V gene: TRBV7-2; J gene: TRBJ1-1; clone size: NA; D gene: NA; CDR3 DNA: TGTGCCAGCAGCTTAGTAGGGAAAGCTTTCTTT; CDR3 protein: CASSLVGKAFF
V gene: TRBV11-3; J gene: TRBJ2-1; clone size: NA; D gene: TRBD1; CDR3 DNA: TGTGCCAGCAGCCCCACGACGGGACAGGGGATCAGGGATGAGCAGTTCTTC; CDR3 protein: CASSPTTGQGIRDEQFF
V gene: TRBV6-5; J gene: TRBJ2-7; clone size: NA; D gene: NA; CDR3 DNA: TGTGCCAGCAGTGATGTGGGTTACCGCTACGAGCAGTACTTC; CDR3 protein: CASSDVGYRYEQYF
V gene: TRBV12-3/TRBV12-4; J gene: TRBJ1-1; clone size: NA; D gene: NA; CDR3 DNA: TGTGCCAGCAGTTTGTCAGCAAAAGCTTTCTTT; CDR3 protein: CASSLSAKAFF
V gene: TRBV7-2; J gene: TRBJ1-5; clone size: NA; D gene: NA; CDR3 DNA: TGTGCCAGCAGCTTAAGGAGGGGCAATCAGCCCCAGCATTTT; CDR3 protein: CASSLRRGNQPQHF
V gene: TRBV6-1; J gene: TRBJ1-4; clone size: few; D gene: NA; CDR3 DNA: TGTGCCAGCAGTGAAGGATGGGGAGGAGCAAAACTGTTTTTT; CDR3 protein: CASSEGWGGAKLFF
V gene: TRBV7-7; J gene: TRBJ2-1; clone size: few; D gene: NA; CDR3 DNA: TGTGCCAGCAGCTTCCAGGTCGGGGATGAGCAGTTCTTC; CDR3 protein: CASSFQVGDEQFF
V gene: TRBV7-3; J gene: TRBJ1-1; clone size: NA; D gene: NA; CDR3 DNA: TGTGCCAGCAGCTTAACGGCGGGCGCGAACACTGAAGCTTTCTTT; CDR3 protein: CASSLTAGANTEAFF
V gene: TRBV11-2; J gene: TRBJ2-7; clone size: NA; D gene: TRBD2; CDR3 DNA: TGTGCCAGCAGCTCTGTTAGCGGGAGAGGCTACGAGCAGTACTTC; CDR3 protein: CASSSVSGRGYEQYF
V gene: TRBV6-4; J gene: TRBJ2-7; clone size: once; D gene: NA; CDR3 DNA: TGTGCCAGCAGTGACTCTCCCAAGGCCAGACACGATTACGAGCAGTACTTC; CDR3 protein: CASSDSPKARHDYEQYF
V gene: TRBV7-2; J gene: TRBJ2-4; clone size: NA; D gene: NA; CDR3 DNA: TGTGCCAGCAGCTTAGGGCAGACCGCCAAAAACATTCAGTACTTC; CDR3 protein: CASSLGQTAKNIQYF
V gene: TRBV27; J gene: TRBJ2-7; clone size: NA; D gene: NA; CDR3 DNA: TGTGCCAGCAGCCGAAGGGGGAACTCCTACGAGCAGTACTTC; CDR3 protein: CASSRRGNSYEQYF
V gene: TRBV6-6; J gene: TRBJ1-1; clone size: once; D gene: NA; CDR3 DNA: TGTGCCAGCAGTTACTCGAGGGAGTCGGGCGACGCTGAAGCTTTCTTT; CDR3 protein: CASSYSRESGDAEAFF
V gene: TRBV6-5; J gene: TRBJ2-7; clone size: NA; D gene: TRBD2; CDR3 DNA: TGTGCCACCAGGGCTGGCGGGAGCTTCTACAATGAGCAGTACTTC; CDR3 protein: CATRAGGSFYNEQYF
V gene: TRBV20-1; J gene: TRBJ2-5; clone size: few; D gene: NA; CDR3 DNA: TGCAGTGCTAGAGATCAGGGATGGGAGACCCAGTACTTC; CDR3 protein: CSARDQGWETQYF
V gene: TRBV2; J gene: TRBJ2-1; clone size: few; D gene: NA; CDR3 DNA: TGTGCCAGCAGATCGGGGTCATACAATGAGCAGTTCTTC; CDR3 protein: CASRSGSYNEQFF
V gene: TRBV7-2; J gene: TRBJ2-7; clone size: NA; D gene: TRBD2; CDR3 DNA: TGTGCCAGCAGCCGTAGCGGGGGGAACTCCTACGAGCAGTACTTC; CDR3 protein: CASSRSGGNSYEQYF